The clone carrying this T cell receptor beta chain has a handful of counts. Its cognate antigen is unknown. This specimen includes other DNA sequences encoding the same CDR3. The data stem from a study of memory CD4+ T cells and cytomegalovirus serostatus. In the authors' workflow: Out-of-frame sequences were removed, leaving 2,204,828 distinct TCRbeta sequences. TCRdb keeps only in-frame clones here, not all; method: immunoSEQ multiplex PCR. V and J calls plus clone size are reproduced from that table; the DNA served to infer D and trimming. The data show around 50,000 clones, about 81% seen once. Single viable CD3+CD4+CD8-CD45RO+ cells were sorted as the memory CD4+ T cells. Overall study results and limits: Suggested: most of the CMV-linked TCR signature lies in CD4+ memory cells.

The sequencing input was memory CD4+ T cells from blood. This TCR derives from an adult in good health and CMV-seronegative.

CDR3 sequence: CAWSRDRPYGYTF. CDR3 bases: TGTGCCTGGTCCCGGGACAGGCCCTATGGCTACACCTTC. This chain links TRBV30 with TRBJ1-2; 8 bases agree with TRBD1. This CDR3 is built from 13 residues. CDR1 is GTSNPN and CDR2 is SVGIG in the germline V gene (reference sequence). V lost 5 bases, J lost 4 bases, and 6 bases stayed unmatched.